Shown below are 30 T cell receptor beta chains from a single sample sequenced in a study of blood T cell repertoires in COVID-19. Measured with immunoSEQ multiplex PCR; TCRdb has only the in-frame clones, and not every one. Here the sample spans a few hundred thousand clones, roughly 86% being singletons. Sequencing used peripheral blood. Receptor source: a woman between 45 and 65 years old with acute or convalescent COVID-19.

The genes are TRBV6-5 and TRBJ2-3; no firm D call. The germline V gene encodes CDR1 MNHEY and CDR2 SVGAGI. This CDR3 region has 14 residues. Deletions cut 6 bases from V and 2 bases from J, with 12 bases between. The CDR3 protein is CASSAQSHTDTQYF. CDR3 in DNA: TGTGCCAGCAGCGCCCAGTCCCACACAGATACGCAGTATTTT.

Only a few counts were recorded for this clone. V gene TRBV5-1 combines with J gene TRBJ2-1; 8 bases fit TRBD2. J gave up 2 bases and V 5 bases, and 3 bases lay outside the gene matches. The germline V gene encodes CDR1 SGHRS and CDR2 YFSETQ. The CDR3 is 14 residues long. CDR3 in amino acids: CASRLAGPYNEQFF. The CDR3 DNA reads TGCGCCAGCAGGCTAGCGGGCCCCTACAATGAGCAGTTCTTC.

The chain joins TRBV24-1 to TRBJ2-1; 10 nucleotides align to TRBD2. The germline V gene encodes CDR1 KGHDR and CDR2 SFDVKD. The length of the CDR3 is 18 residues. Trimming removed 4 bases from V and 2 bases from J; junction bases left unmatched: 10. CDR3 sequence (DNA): TGTGCCACCAGTGACCCCGGGAGGGGACTAGCGACCTACAATGAGCAGTTCTTC. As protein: CATSDPGRGLATYNEQFF.

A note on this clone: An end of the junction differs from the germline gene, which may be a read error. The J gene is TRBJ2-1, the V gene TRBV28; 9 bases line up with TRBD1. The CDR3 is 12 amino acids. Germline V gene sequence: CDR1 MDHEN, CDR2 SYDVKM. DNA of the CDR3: TGTGCCAGCAGTCCCCCCGGGACAGGGTTGATCTTC. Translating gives CASSPPGTGLIF. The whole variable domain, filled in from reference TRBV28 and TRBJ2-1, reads DVKVTQSSRYLVKRTGEKVFLECVQDMDHENMFWYRQDPGLGLRLIYFSYDVKMKEKGDIPEGYSVSREKKERFSLILESASTNQTSMYLCASSPPGTGLIFGPGTRLTVL.

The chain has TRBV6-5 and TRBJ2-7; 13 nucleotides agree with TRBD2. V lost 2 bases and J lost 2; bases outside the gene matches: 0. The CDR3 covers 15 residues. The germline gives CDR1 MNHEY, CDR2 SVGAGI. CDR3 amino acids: CASSYGLAGAYEQYF. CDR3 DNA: TGTGCCAGCAGTTACGGACTAGCGGGAGCCTACGAGCAGTACTTC.

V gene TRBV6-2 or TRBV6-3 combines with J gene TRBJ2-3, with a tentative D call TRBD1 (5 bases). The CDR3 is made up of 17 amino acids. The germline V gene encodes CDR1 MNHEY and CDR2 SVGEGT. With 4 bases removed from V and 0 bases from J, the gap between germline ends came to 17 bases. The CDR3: CASSSITGSTSTDTQYF. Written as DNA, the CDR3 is TGTGCCAGCAGTTCCATCACAGGTTCCACTAGCACAGATACGCAGTATTTT.

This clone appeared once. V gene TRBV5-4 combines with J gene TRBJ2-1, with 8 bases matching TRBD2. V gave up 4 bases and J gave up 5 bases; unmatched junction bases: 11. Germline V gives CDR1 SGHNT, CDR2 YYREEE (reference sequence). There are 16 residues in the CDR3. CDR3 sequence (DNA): TGTGCCAGCAGCCAGAGAGTGGTAGCGGGGCACAATGAGCAGTTCTTC. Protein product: CASSQRVVAGHNEQFF.

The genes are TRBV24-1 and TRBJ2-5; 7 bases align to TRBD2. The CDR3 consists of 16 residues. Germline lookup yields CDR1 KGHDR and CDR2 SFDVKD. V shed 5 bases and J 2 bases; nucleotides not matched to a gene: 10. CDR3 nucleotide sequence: TGTGCCACCAGTGTTGGGGATACTAGCGCACAAGAGACCCAGTACTTC. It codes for CATSVGDTSAQETQYF.

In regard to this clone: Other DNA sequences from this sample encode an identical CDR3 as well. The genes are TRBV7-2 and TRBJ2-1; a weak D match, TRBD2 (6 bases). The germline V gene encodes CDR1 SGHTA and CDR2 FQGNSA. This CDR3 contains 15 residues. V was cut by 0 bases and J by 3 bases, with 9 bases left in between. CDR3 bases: TGTGCCAGCAGCTTAGCTAGCGGAAACTACAATGAGCAGTTCTTC. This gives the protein CASSLASGNYNEQFF.

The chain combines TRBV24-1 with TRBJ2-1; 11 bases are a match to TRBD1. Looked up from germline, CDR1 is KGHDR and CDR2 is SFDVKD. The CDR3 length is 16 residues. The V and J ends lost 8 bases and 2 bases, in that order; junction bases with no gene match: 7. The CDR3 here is CATTAGQGVAYNEQFF. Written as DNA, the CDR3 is TGTGCCACCACCGCGGGACAGGGGGTGGCCTACAATGAGCAGTTCTTC.

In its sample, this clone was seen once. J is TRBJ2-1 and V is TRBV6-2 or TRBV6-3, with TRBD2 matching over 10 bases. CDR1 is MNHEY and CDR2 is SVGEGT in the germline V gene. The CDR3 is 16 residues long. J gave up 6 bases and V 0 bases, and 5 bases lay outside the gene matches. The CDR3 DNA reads TGTGCCAGCAGTTACTCGATATCTAGCGGGAGCAATGAGCAGTTCTTC. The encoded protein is CASSYSISSGSNEQFF.

CDR3 sequence: CASGESYEQYF. For the CDR3, the DNA is TGTGCCAGCGGGGAGTCCTACGAGCAGTACTTC. The chain combines TRBV6-5 with TRBJ2-7; the D gene is possibly TRBD2 (5 bases). V dropped 8 bases and J dropped 1 base, with 6 bases sitting between them. Germline CDR1 MNHEY, CDR2 SVGAGI. This CDR3 region has 11 residues.

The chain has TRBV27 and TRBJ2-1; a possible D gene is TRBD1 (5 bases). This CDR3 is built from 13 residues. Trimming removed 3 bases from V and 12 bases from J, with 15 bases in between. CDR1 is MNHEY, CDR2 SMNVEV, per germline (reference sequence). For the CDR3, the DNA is TGTGCCAGCAGTTTGACAGCAGTAAACGGGCAGTTCTTC. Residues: CASSLTAVNGQFF.

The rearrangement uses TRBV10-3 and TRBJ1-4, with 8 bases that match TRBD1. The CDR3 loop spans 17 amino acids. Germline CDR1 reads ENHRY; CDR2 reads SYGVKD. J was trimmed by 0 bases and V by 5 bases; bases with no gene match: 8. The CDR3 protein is CAISTPGQDATNEKLFF. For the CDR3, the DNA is TGTGCCATCAGTACCCCGGGACAGGATGCAACTAATGAAAAACTGTTTTTT.

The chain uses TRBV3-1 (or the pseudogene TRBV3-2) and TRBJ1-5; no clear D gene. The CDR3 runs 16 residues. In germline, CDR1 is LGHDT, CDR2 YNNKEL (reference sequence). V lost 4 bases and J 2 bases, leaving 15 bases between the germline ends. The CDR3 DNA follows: TGTGCCAGCAGCCCGGCGGCCCTGAACGGCAATCAGCCCCAGCATTTT. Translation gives CASSPAALNGNQPQHF.

The CDR3 reads CASSPGQGSSYEQYF. The DNA of the CDR3 is TGTGCCAGCAGCCCAGGACAGGGGTCCTCCTACGAGCAGTACTTC. The genes are TRBV7-9 and TRBJ2-7; 9 positions match TRBD1. CDR1 SEHNR and CDR2 FQNEAQ come from the germline V gene (reference sequence). Trimming removed 5 bases from V and 0 bases from J; junction bases left unmatched: 5. The CDR3 totals 15 residues.

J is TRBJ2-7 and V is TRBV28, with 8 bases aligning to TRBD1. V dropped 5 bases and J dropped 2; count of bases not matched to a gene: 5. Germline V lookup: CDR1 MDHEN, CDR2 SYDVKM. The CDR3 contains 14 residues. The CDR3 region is CASSPHRGAYEQYF. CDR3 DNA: TGTGCCAGCAGTCCTCACAGGGGGGCCTACGAGCAGTACTTC.

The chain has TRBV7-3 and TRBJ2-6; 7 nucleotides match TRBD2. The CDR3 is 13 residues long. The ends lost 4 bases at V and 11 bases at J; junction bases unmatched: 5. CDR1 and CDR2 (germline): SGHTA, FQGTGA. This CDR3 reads CASSSQRGDVLTF. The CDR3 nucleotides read TGTGCCAGCAGCTCGCAGCGGGGCGACGTCCTGACTTTC.

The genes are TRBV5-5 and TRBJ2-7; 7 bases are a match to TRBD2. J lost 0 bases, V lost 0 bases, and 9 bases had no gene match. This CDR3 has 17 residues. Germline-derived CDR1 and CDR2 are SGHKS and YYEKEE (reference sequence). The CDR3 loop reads CASSLAGSGGDSYEQYF. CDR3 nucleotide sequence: TGTGCCAGCAGCTTGGCGGGGTCGGGGGGAGACTCCTACGAGCAGTACTTC.

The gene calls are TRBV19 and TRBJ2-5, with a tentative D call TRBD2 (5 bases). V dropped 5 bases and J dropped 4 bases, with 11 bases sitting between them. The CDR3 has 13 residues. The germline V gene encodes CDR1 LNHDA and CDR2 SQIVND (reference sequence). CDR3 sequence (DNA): TGTGCCAGTAGTCGGAGCGGAGGAGAGACCCAGTACTTC. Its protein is CASSRSGGETQYF.

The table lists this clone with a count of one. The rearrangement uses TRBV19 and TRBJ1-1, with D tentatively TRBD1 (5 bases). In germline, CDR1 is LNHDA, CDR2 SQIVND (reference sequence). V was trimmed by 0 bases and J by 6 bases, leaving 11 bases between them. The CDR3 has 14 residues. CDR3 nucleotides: TGTGCCAGTAGTATAGACCGAGGAGGGGCTGAAGCTTTCTTT. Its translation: CASSIDRGGAEAFF.

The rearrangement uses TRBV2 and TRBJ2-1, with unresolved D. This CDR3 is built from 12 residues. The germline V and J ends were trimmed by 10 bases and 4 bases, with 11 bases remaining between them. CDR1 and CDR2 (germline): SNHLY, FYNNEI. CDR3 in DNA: TGTGCCATAGCAAGCTCTTACAATGAGCAGTTCTTC. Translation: CAIASSYNEQFF.

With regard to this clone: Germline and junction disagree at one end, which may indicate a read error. CDR3 region: CAGRTGPSTDTQYF. The CDR3 DNA follows: TGTGCCGGCAGGACAGGGCCCAGCACAGATACGCAGTATTTT. V usage is TRBV2 and J usage is TRBJ2-3, with 8 positions matching TRBD1. CDR1 SNHLY and CDR2 FYNNEI come from the germline V gene. This CDR3 comprises 14 residues.

CDR3 loop: CASREAGGRLDEQFF. The CDR3 nucleotides are TGTGCCAGCAGAGAAGCGGGAGGGCGACTCGATGAGCAGTTCTTC. The J gene is TRBJ2-1, the V gene TRBV28, with TRBD2 matching over 10 bases. The CDR3 covers 15 residues. The germline V gene encodes CDR1 MDHEN and CDR2 SYDVKM. V was clipped by 6 bases and J by 8 bases; unmatched bases: 10.

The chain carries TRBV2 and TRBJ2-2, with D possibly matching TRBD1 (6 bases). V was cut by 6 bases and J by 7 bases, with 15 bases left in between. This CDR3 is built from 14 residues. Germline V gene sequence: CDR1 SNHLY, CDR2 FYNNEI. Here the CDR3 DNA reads TGTGCCAGCAGGGTTTACAGGGATGGCGGGGAGCTGTTTTTT. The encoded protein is CASRVYRDGGELFF.

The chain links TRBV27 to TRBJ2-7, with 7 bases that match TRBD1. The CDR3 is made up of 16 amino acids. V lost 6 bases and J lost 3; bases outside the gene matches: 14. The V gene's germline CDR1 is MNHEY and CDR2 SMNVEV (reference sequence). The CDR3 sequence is CASSSDVGTVFYEQYF. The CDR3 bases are TGTGCCAGCAGCTCCGATGTCGGGACAGTGTTCTACGAGCAGTACTTC.

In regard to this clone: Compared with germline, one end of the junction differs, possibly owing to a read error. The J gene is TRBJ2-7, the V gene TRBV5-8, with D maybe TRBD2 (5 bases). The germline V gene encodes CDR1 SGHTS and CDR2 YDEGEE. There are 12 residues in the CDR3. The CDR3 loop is CASSPYGVGKDF. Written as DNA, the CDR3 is TGTGCCAGCAGCCCTTACGGGGTGGGAAAGGACTTC.

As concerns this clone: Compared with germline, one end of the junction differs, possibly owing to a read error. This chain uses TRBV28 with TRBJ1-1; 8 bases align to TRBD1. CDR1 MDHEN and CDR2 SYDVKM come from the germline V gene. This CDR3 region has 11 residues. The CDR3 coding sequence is TGTGCCAGCAGTTCGGGCAGGGGGCGGGTCTTT. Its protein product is CASSSGRGRVF.

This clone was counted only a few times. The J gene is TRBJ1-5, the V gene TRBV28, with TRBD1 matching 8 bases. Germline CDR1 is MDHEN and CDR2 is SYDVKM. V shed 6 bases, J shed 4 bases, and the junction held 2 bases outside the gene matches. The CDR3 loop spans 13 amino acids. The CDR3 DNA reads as TGTGCCAGCAGGACAGGGGTAAATCAGCCCCAGCATTTT. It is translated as CASRTGVNQPQHF.

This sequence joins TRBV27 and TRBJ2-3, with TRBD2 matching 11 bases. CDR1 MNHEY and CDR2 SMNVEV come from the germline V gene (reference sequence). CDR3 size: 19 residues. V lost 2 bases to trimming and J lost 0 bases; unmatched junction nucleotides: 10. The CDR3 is CASSLKPPLAGVSTDTQYF. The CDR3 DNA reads TGTGCCAGCAGTTTAAAACCCCCACTAGCGGGAGTTAGCACAGATACGCAGTATTTT.